The 23 T cell receptor beta chains below were found in one sample sequenced in a study of early T cells in non-severe SARS-CoV-2 infection. A single record per CDR3 protein comes from TCRdb applying MiXCR to the 5' RACE reads. The sample yields about 35,000 distinct CDR3 sequences, less than 7% seen once. The material was whole blood, obtained at baseline. The source is an adult who was a healthcare worker with PCR-confirmed SARS-CoV-2 infection or an uninfected control (not recorded which).

This clonotype was seen many times. The rearrangement joins TRBV6-4 to TRBJ1-1; D possibly corresponds to TRBD1 (5 bases). V was pared by 2 bases and J by 4 bases, with 14 bases between. Germline loops: CDR1 MRHNA, CDR2 SNTAGT. CDR3 length equals 15 residues. CDR3 coding DNA: TGTGCCAGCAGTGACGGGGGGGTTGGAGGCACTGAAGCTTTCTTT. Translation gives CASSDGGVGGTEAFF.

This clonotype was seen a handful of times. This chain joins TRBV12-3 or TRBV12-4 and TRBJ1-4, with D uncertain. V lost 0 bases and J lost 8, with 16 bases in between. The CDR3 consists of 16 residues. The CDR3 loop is CASSLAAGRNGEKLFF. CDR3 nucleotide sequence: TGTGCCAGCAGTTTAGCGGCCGGGAGAAATGGAGAAAAACTGTTTTTT.

This clonotype was seen more than once but under ten times. For the CDR3, the DNA is TGTGCCAGCAGCTCCCCAACGGTGGCCTATGGCTACACCTTC. Its protein is CASSSPTVAYGYTF. The rearrangement links TRBV7-2 to TRBJ1-2, with unresolved D. Trimming pared 4 bases from V and 4 bases from J, leaving 13 bases between. The germline gives CDR1 SGHTA, CDR2 FQGNSA. This CDR3 contains 14 residues.

By proportion, this clonotype is medium-sized. This sequence joins TRBV7-2 and TRBJ2-2, with D tentatively TRBD1 (5 bases). This CDR3 spans 14 amino acids. The germline V gene has CDR1 SGHTA and CDR2 FQGNSA. Between the trimmed V and J ends, which lost 0 bases and 7 bases, there was a span of 9 bases. The CDR3 DNA follows: TGTGCCAGCAGCTTAGCGGGGCGCGGCGGGGAGCTGTTTTTT. Translating gives CASSLAGRGGELFF. The full variable domain, completed using reference TRBV7-2 and TRBJ2-2, is GAGVSQSPSNKVTEKGKDVELRCDPISGHTALYWYRQSLGQGLEFLIYFQGNSAPDKSGLPSDRFSAERTGGSVSTLTIQRTQQEDSAVYLCASSLAGRGGELFFGEGSRLTVL.

This clonotype was seen at least ten times. V gene TRBV12-3 or TRBV12-4 combines with J gene TRBJ2-2; the D call may be TRBD1 or TRBD2 (6 bases each). The CDR3 spans 17 residues. V was pared by 4 bases and J by 4 bases, with 19 bases between. Here the CDR3 DNA reads TGTGCCAGCAGTTCCAACACAGGGAGAGCGGGCACCGGGGAGCTGTTTTTT. Its translation is CASSSNTGRAGTGELFF.

This clonotype was seen only a few times. Possible read error: a much larger clone is one base away. The chain joins TRBV7-2 to TRBJ1-1, with D unresolved. The CDR3 is 13 residues long. Germline-derived CDR1 and CDR2 are SGHTA and FQGNSA. Trimming left V 0 bases short and J 5 bases short, with 7 bases between. The CDR3 loop is CASSLAVVTEAFF. CDR3 in DNA: TGTGCCAGCAGCTTAGCTGTGGTAACTGAAGCTTTCTTT.

The rearrangement uses TRBV19 and TRBJ1-1; D is undetermined. This CDR3 region has 13 residues. CDR1 is LNHDA, CDR2 SQIVND, per germline (reference sequence). V gave up 7 bases and J gave up 1 base, with 10 bases separating them. The CDR3 region has the DNA TGTGCCAGTACTCTCCGTGGGAACACTGAAGCTTTCTTT. Translation: CASTLRGNTEAFF.

The V gene is TRBV5-1, the J gene TRBJ2-3; D possibly uses TRBD1 or TRBD2 (6 bases each). The CDR3 is 15 residues long. Trimming stripped 4 bases from V and 1 base from J, with 13 bases between. CDR1 is SGHRS and CDR2 is YFSETQ in the germline V gene. CDR3 region: CASSGGTPRTDTQYF. CDR3 DNA sequence: TGCGCCAGCAGCGGAGGGACACCGCGCACAGATACGCAGTATTTT.

In this sample, this clonotype turned up many times. The V gene is TRBV6-6, the J gene TRBJ2-5; 8 positions match TRBD2. V was pared by 9 bases and J by 5 bases, with 14 bases of the junction left unmatched. Germline CDR1 is MNHNY and CDR2 is SVGAGI (reference sequence). The CDR3 extends over 15 amino acids. In DNA form, the CDR3 reads TGTGCCAGTGATAGCGGGACGGCCTGGGGTGAGACCCAGTACTTC. This sequence encodes CASDSGTAWGETQYF.

This clonotype has ten or more counts. The chain joins TRBV10-3 to TRBJ2-2; D remains unclear. Germline V CDR1 and CDR2: ENHRY, SYGVKD. This CDR3 region has 16 residues. The ends were cut back, 2 bases at V and 0 bases at J, with 10 bases in the middle. CDR3 nucleotides: TGTGCCATCAGTGAGCCCTCCCGCCCGAACACCGGGGAGCTGTTTTTT. It yields the protein CAISEPSRPNTGELFF.

This clonotype showed up many times. CDR3 nucleotides: TGTGCCAGCAGTTTAACTACGGGAGGGCCGGGGGGCGAGCAGTTCTTC. Translating gives CASSLTTGGPGGEQFF. The chain combines TRBV12-3 or TRBV12-4 with TRBJ2-1; 8 bases agree with TRBD2. The V gene end was trimmed by 2 bases and the J gene end by 10 bases; junction bases not matched to a gene: 13. The CDR3 runs to 16 residues.

This clonotype was detected many times. The V gene is TRBV7-8, the J gene TRBJ1-1; D might be TRBD1 (6 bases). The CDR3 totals 15 residues. V lost 7 bases to trimming and J lost 1 base, with 16 bases between them. The germline CDR1 and CDR2 sequences are SGHVS and FQNEAQ. The CDR3 nucleotides are TGTGCCAGCACCCCTTGGGGGCAGACGAACACTGAAGCTTTCTTT. This codes for CASTPWGQTNTEAFF.

This clonotype has ten or more counts. The gene calls are TRBV12-3 or TRBV12-4 and TRBJ1-6, with TRBD1 matching over 10 bases. The CDR3 has 14 amino acids. After removal of 3 bases from V and 13 bases from J, the junction contained 6 bases not matched to a gene. This CDR3 reads CASSLGTGDLPLHF. As DNA, the CDR3 is TGTGCCAGCAGTTTGGGGACAGGGGATTTGCCCCTCCACTTT.

At least ten counts were recorded for this clonotype. This chain joins TRBV3-1 and TRBJ1-5, with 11 bases identical to TRBD1. Unmatched junction bases numbered 2, after V lost 1 base and J lost 3 bases. The V gene's germline CDR1 is LGHDT and CDR2 YNNKEL (reference sequence). This CDR3 spans 16 amino acids. The chain's CDR3 is CASSQADRGLNQPQHF. DNA of the CDR3: TGTGCCAGCAGCCAAGCGGACAGGGGGCTCAATCAGCCCCAGCATTTT. Complete variable domain (other parts from reference TRBV3-1 and TRBJ1-5): DTAVSQTPKYLVTQMGNDKSIKCEQNLGHDTMYWYKQDSKKFLKIMFSYNNKELIINETVPNRFSPKSPDKAHLNLHINSLELGDSAVYFCASSQADRGLNQPQHFGDGTRLSIL.

This clonotype occurred many times. V usage is TRBV7-2 and J usage is TRBJ1-1; D is unresolved. Germline-derived CDR1 and CDR2 are SGHTA and FQGNSA. CDR3 size: 15 residues. Trimming stripped 3 bases from V and 0 bases from J, with 11 bases between. CDR3: CASSLPGGMNTEAFF. The CDR3 DNA reads TGTGCCAGCAGCTTGCCCGGAGGGATGAACACTGAAGCTTTCTTT.

This clonotype was observed a few times. V and J are TRBV4-3 and TRBJ2-7, with D perhaps matching TRBD1 (6 bases). Germline CDR1 and CDR2: LGHNA and YSLEER. The length of the CDR3 is 16 residues. Trimming removed 4 bases from V and 2 bases from J, with 18 bases in between. CDR3 nucleotide sequence: TGCGCCAGCAGCCCAGCCCATGGACAGTTCCCCTACGAGCAGTACTTC. Translating gives CASSPAHGQFPYEQYF.

The chain carries TRBV6-5 and TRBJ2-1; D gene ambiguous. CDR3 length equals 14 residues. V was pared by 4 bases and J by 2 bases, with 9 bases between. Germline V gene lookup returns CDR1 MNHEY and CDR2 SVGAGI. The CDR3 sequence is CASSSERTYNEQFF. The CDR3 DNA is TGTGCCAGCAGTTCCGAGCGAACCTACAATGAGCAGTTCTTC.

Many counts were recorded for this clonotype. The J gene is TRBJ1-1, the V gene TRBV12-3 or TRBV12-4, with D maybe TRBD1 (6 bases). Trimming took 8 bases from V and 0 from J, leaving 13 bases between them. The CDR3 loop spans 14 amino acids. CDR3 DNA: TGTGCCAGCTCTGGGGACACTATGAACACTGAAGCTTTCTTT. This sequence encodes CASSGDTMNTEAFF.

The table lists this clonotype with a few counts. The final CDR3 position lacks the conserved phenylalanine or tryptophan, pointing to a likely read error. Because the CDR3's place on the DNA is in doubt, the DNA is left out and the CDR3 is given as listed by TCRdb. V gene TRBV29-1 combines with J gene TRBJ1-1. Inclusive of both ends, the CDR3 amounts to 9 amino acids. Per the germline V gene, CDR1 is SQVTM and CDR2 is ANQGSEA. The chain's CDR3 is CSVDSVGLP.

This clonotype was counted ten times or more. The rearrangement links TRBV20-1 to TRBJ1-2; D gene uncertain. Trimming stripped 0 bases from V and 1 base from J, with 12 bases between. There are 15 residues in the CDR3. Germline-derived CDR1 and CDR2 are DFQATT and SNEGSKA (reference sequence). CDR3 protein: CSARDLRSSNYGYTF. The CDR3 DNA reads TGCAGTGCTAGAGATCTCCGGAGCAGTAACTATGGCTACACCTTC.

This clonotype was counted at least ten times. The chain is built from TRBV5-1 and TRBJ2-7; TRBD2 agrees at 7 bases. V shed 4 bases, J shed 4 bases, and the junction held 11 bases outside the gene matches. Germline assignment: CDR1 SGHRS and CDR2 YFSETQ. The CDR3 length is 15 residues. The CDR3 reads CASSTTGGPQYEQYF. In DNA, the CDR3 is TGCGCCAGCAGCACAACGGGAGGCCCCCAGTACGAGCAGTACTTC.

This clonotype was seen ten or more times. This rearrangement joins TRBV5-6 to TRBJ2-1; TRBD1 aligns across 7 bases. Germline V gene sequence: CDR1 SGHDT, CDR2 YYEEEE. Losses at the gene ends were 2 bases for V and 7 bases for J; bases not matched to a gene: 9. This CDR3 region has 15 residues. The CDR3 protein is CASSFRTGYPNEQFF. DNA for the CDR3: TGTGCCAGCAGCTTTAGGACAGGTTATCCGAATGAGCAGTTCTTC.

This clonotype was detected many times. The gene calls are TRBV9 and TRBJ1-2; D remains ambiguous. The V end was cut by 0 bases, the J end by 2 bases, with 11 bases between. This CDR3 has 15 residues. Germline-derived CDR1 and CDR2 are SGDLS and YYNGEE. Written as DNA, the CDR3 is TGTGCCAGCAGCGTAGACCTCGGGATCAACTATGGCTACACCTTC. Translated, it gives CASSVDLGINYGYTF.